This TCR beta chain was sequenced for a study of blood T cell repertoires in COVID-19. Study information: From the United States, Italy and Spain came samples of acute and convalescent COVID-19.

The method was immunoSEQ multiplex PCR; TCRdb's version includes in-frame clones alone and lacks a portion of them. The sample consists of roughly 480,000 clones, about 88% of them appearing once. V dropped 6 bases and J dropped 4 bases, with 27 bases sitting between them. Germline assignment: CDR1 LNHDA and CDR2 SQIVND (reference sequence). The CDR3 is 18 amino acids. The chain carries TRBV19 and TRBJ1-1; D possibly corresponds to TRBD1 (6 bases). The TCR originated in a man between 18 and 35 years old with COVID-19, enrolled during active disease. Sample: peripheral blood. CDR3 nucleotide sequence: TGTGCCAGTAGCTTTACAAGGACAGTTGCCTTGCAGGGCACTGAAGCTTTCTTT. Protein: CASSFTRTVALQGTEAFF. Full variable domain (outside the CDR3, taken from reference TRBV19 and TRBJ1-1): DGGITQSPKYLFRKEGQNVTLSCEQNLNHDAMYWYRQDPGQGLRLIYYSQIVNDFQKGDIAEGYSVSREKKESFPLTVTSAQKNPTAFYLCASSFTRTVALQGTEAFFGQGTRLTVV.